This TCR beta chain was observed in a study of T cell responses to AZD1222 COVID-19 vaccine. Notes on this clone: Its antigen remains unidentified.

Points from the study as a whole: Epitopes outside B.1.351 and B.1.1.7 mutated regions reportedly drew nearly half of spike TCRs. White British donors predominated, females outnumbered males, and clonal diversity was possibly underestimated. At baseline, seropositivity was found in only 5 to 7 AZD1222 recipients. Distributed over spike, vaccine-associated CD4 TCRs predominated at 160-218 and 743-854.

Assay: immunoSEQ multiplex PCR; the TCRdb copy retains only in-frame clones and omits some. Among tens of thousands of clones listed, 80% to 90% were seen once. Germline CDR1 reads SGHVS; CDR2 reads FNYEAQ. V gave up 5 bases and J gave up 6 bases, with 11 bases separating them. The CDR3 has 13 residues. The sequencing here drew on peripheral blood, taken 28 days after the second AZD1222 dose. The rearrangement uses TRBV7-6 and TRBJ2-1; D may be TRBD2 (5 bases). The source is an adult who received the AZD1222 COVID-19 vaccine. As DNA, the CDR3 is TGTGCCAGCAGCGCCGAGGGCCGCAATGAGCAGTTCTTC. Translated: CASSAEGRNEQFF.